This TCR beta chain was sequenced for a study of Graves' ophthalmopathy and Graves' hyperthyroidism. The ends were cut back, 3 bases at V and 1 base at J, with 12 bases in the middle. In germline, CDR1 is GTSNPN, CDR2 SVGIG (reference sequence). The CDR3 is made up of 14 amino acids. The diagnostic workup employed clinical symptoms, serum thyroxine, TRAb, thyroid ultrasound and orbital computed tomography. This clonotype was recorded many times. RNA transcripts yielded amplified TCR beta CDR3 regions. The library came from an HTBI-primed first-round RT-PCR and a second-round multiplex PCR. TCRdb itself ran the multiplex PCR reads through MiXCR, one entry per CDR3 protein. The sample yields over 450,000 distinct CDR3 sequences, around 14% seen once.

This chain links TRBV30 with TRBJ1-1; D perhaps matches TRBD1 (5 bases). This TCR came from a woman aged 25 to 45 with Graves' ophthalmopathy. What was sequenced was blood. The CDR3 sequence is CAWRGDGANTEAFF. In DNA form, the CDR3 reads TGTGCCTGGAGAGGGGACGGAGCGAACACTGAAGCTTTCTTT. Supplemented by reference TRBV30 and TRBJ1-1, the full variable domain reads SQTIHQWPATLVQPVGSPLSLECTVEGTSNPNLYWYRQAAGRGLQLLFYSVGIGQISSEVPQNLSASRPQDRQFILSSKKLLLSDSGFYLCAWRGDGANTEAFFGQGTRLTVV.